This TCR beta chain was identified in a study of T cells after yellow fever vaccination. This clonotype was detected ten times or more. MiXCR was run by TCRdb on the 5' RACE reads, yielding one entry per CDR3 protein. The sample holds 200,000 to 300,000 distinct CDR3 sequences; over 10% are singletons and the top ten take 0.4% to 0.55%. The CDR3 has 14 amino acids. Trimming took 5 bases from V and 4 from J; bases not matched to a gene: 6. Germline V gives CDR1 DFQATT, CDR2 SNEGSKA (reference sequence). The chain uses TRBV20-1 and TRBJ2-5, with 11 bases fitting TRBD2. The TCR comes from a man between 25 and 39 years old who received the YFV17D yellow fever vaccine. The material sequenced was CD4+ T cells sorted from PBMCs, taken 45 days after the yellow fever booster vaccination. DNA for the CDR3: TGCAGTGCTTGGGGTAGCGGGAGGGGAGAGACCCAGTACTTC. Its translation is CSAWGSGRGETQYF.